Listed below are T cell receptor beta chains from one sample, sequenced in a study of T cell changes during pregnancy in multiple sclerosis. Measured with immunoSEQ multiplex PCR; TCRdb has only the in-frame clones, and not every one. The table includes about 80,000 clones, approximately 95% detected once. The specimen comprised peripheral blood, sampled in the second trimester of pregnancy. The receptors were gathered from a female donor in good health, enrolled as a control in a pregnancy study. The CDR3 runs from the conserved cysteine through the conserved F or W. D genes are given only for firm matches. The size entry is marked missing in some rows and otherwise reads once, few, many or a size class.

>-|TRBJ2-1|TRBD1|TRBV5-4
CASSSKGQSSYNEQFF
TGTGCCAGCAGCTCCAAGGGACAGAGCTCCTACAATGAGCAGTTCTTC
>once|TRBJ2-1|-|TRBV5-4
CASSFPAGNEQFF
TGTGCCAGCAGCTTTCCGGCGGGTAATGAGCAGTTCTTC
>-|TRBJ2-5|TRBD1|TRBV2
CASSRGQAKETQYF
TGTGCCAGCAGTAGAGGACAGGCCAAAGAGACCCAGTACTTC
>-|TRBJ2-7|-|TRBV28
CASSFPLTGRSYEQYF
TGTGCCAGCAGTTTCCCTTTGACAGGGAGGTCCTACGAGCAGTACTTC
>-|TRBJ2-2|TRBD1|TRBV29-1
CSGIIWDRTNTGELFF
TGCAGCGGGATTATCTGGGACAGAACGAACACCGGGGAGCTGTTTTTT
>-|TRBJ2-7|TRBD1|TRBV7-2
CASSLHRGRNEQYF
TGTGCCAGCAGCTTACACAGGGGCAGGAACGAGCAGTACTTC
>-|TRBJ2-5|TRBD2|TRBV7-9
CASSFTSGQETQYF
TGTGCCAGCAGCTTTACTAGCGGACAAGAGACCCAGTACTTC
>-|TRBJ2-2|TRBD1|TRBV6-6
CASSSTGGAAAGELFF
TGTGCCAGCAGTTCTACAGGGGGCGCCGCGGCCGGGGAGCTGTTTTTT
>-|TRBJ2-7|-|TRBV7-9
CASSLLGMNEQYF
TGTGCCAGCAGCTTACTGGGCATGAACGAGCAGTACTTC
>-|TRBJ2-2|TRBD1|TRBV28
CASSSLLRQGQNTGELFF
TGTGCCAGCAGTTCCCTCCTCCGACAGGGACAGAACACCGGGGAGCTGTTTTTT
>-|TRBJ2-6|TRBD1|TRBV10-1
CASSERDRHYSGANVLTF
TGCGCCAGCAGCGAGAGGGACAGGCATTACTCTGGGGCCAACGTCCTGACTTTC
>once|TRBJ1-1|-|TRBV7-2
CASSLRSRGAGGGEAFF
TGTGCCAGCAGCTTAAGGTCCCGGGGGGCTGGCGGCGGTGAAGCTTTCTTT
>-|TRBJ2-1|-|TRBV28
CASSPRGDWNEQFF
TGTGCCAGCAGTCCCAGGGGGGACTGGAATGAGCAGTTCTTC
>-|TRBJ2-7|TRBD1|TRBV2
CASSGTSMTGARYEQYF
TGTGCCAGCAGTGGAACATCGATGACAGGGGCCCGCTACGAGCAGTACTTC
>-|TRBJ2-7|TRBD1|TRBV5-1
CASSLTGTGLSEQYF
TGCGCCAGCAGCTTGACCGGGACAGGGTTAAGCGAGCAGTACTTC
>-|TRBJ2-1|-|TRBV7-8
CASSLAKGTRNEQFF
TGTGCCAGCAGCTTAGCCAAAGGGACACGGAATGAGCAGTTCTTC
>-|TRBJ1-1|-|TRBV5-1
CASSPGGRGEGDTEAFF
TGCGCCAGCAGCCCCGGGGGGAGAGGTGAGGGAGACACTGAAGCTTTCTTT
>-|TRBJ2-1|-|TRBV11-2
CASTILPEVASEQFF
TGTGCCAGCACCATACTACCCGAAGTTGCGAGTGAGCAGTTCTTC
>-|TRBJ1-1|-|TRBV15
CATRNPGGTEAFF
TGTGCCACCAGGAACCCCGGTGGCACTGAAGCTTTCTTT
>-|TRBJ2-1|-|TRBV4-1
CASSQVGTGYNEQFF
TGCGCCAGCAGCCAAGTAGGTACAGGCTACAATGAGCAGTTCTTC
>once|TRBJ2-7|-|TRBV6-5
CASSNPVSASYEQYF
TGTGCCAGCAGCAACCCCGTTAGCGCATCCTACGAGCAGTACTTC
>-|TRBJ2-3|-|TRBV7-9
CASSQGGGHTDTQYF
TGTGCCAGCAGCCAGGGAGGGGGGCACACAGATACGCAGTATTTT
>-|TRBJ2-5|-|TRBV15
CATSRDREGPETQYF
TGTGCCACCAGCAGAGATCGTGAGGGCCCGGAGACCCAGTACTTC
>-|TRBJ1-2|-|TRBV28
CASKTGYGYTF
TGTGCCAGCAAGACAGGTTATGGCTACACCTTC
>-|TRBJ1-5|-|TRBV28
CASSTAQGHQPQHF
TGTGCCAGCAGTACCGCTCAGGGGCATCAGCCCCAGCATTTT
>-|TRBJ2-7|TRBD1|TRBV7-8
CASSALTGGLGSYEQYF
TGTGCCAGCAGCGCGCTAACAGGGGGCCTAGGCTCCTACGAGCAGTACTTC
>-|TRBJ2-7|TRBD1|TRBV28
CASSLSQGATRVYEQYF
TGTGCCAGCAGTTTGTCACAGGGGGCCACCCGCGTCTACGAGCAGTACTTC
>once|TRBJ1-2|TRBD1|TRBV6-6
CASRGAGGETYGYTF
TGTGCCAGCAGGGGGGCAGGGGGCGAAACCTATGGCTACACCTTC